The 11 T cell receptor beta chains listed next were all sequenced from one sample in a study of cytomegalovirus exposure and HLA in healthy donors. PCR employed 60 Vbeta and 13 Jbeta primers. Assay used: immunoSEQ multiplex PCR; TCRdb lists only in-frame clones, some missing. The sample holds approximately 170,000 clones; around three quarters are singletons and the top ten take approximately 2%. The sample comprised PBMCs. All receptors come from a woman in her twenties or thirties in good health and CMV-seropositive.

The V and J genes are TRBV6-6 and TRBJ1-3; unclear D gene. Trimming took off 5 bases at V and 7 bases at J, with 15 bases between the two ends. The germline V gene has CDR1 MNHNY and CDR2 SVGAGI (reference sequence). The CDR3 has 14 residues. CDR3 in DNA: TGTGCCAGCAGTCAAACGGGGTCAAGTAACACCATATATTTT. Translating it yields CASSQTGSSNTIYF.

Regarding this clone: The junction does not match germline at one end; this may be a read error. The chain couples TRBV25-1 to TRBJ1-2; 9 nucleotides agree with TRBD1. This CDR3 is 12 amino acids long. Germline CDR1 MGHDK, CDR2 SYGVNS. The CDR3 DNA is TGTGCCAGCAGTGGGGGACAGGGAAGTATCGCCTTC. It codes for CASSGGQGSIAF.

The chain joins TRBV7-9 to TRBJ1-2, with 8 positions matching TRBD1. The germline V gene has CDR1 SEHNR and CDR2 FQNEAQ (reference sequence). The junction had 5 bases not matched to a gene; V was cut back by 5 bases and J by 3 bases. The CDR3 length is 14 residues. Written as DNA, the CDR3 is TGTGCCAGCAGCACCCGGACAGGGTACTATGGCTACACCTTC. This gives the protein CASSTRTGYYGYTF.

The chain couples TRBV6-6 to TRBJ2-3, with D uncertain. V was shortened by 4 bases and J by 0 bases, with 11 bases between the two germline ends. The germline gives CDR1 MNHNY, CDR2 SVGAGI (reference sequence). CDR3 size: 15 residues. The CDR3 sequence is CASSSLVTSTDTQYF. CDR3 bases: TGTGCCAGCAGTTCGCTAGTTACAAGCACAGATACGCAGTATTTT.

This clone was detected only once. This rearrangement joins TRBV30 to TRBJ2-5; TRBD2 might be the D (5 bases). Trimming removed 4 bases at V and 3 bases at J, with 15 bases between. The length of the CDR3 is 14 residues. In germline, CDR1 is GTSNPN, CDR2 SVGIG (reference sequence). The CDR3 spells CAWIPWKGEETQYF. The CDR3 DNA reads TGTGCCTGGATACCCTGGAAGGGAGAAGAGACCCAGTACTTC.

This clone has just a few counts. J is TRBJ1-5 and V is TRBV5-6; 7 bases fit TRBD1. The V segment lost 2 bases and the J segment 2 bases; nucleotides outside the gene matches: 4. CDR1 is SGHDT and CDR2 is YYEEEE in the germline V gene. The CDR3 has 15 amino acids. The CDR3 reads CASSLLQGGNQPQHF. The CDR3 DNA reads as TGTGCCAGCAGCTTACTCCAGGGGGGCAATCAGCCCCAGCATTTT.

The chain is built from TRBV7-9 and TRBJ1-6, with a tentative D call TRBD1 (5 bases). The CDR3 extends over 14 amino acids. CDR1 is SEHNR and CDR2 is FQNEAQ in the germline V gene (reference sequence). Deletions cut 6 bases from V and 7 bases from J, with 13 bases between. The CDR3 region is CASRSGGGNSPLHF. Written as DNA, the CDR3 is TGTGCCAGCAGAAGCGGGGGGGGGAATTCACCCCTCCACTTT.

The V call is TRBV9, the J call TRBJ1-2; a weak D match, TRBD1 (6 bases). The CDR3 extends over 13 amino acids. The germline gives CDR1 SGDLS, CDR2 YYNGEE. The V end lost 4 bases, the J end lost 5 bases, and 12 bases lay between the germline ends. CDR3: CASSPSGDYGYTF. The DNA for the CDR3 is TGTGCCAGCAGCCCGTCAGGGGATTATGGCTACACCTTC.

This clone has only one observation. CDR3 loop: CASSSDRPRRNTEAFF. Written as DNA, the CDR3 is TGTGCCAGCAGTTCCGACAGACCACGGAGGAACACTGAAGCTTTCTTT. The chain uses TRBV27 and TRBJ1-1; D may be TRBD1 (5 bases). Germline V gene lookup returns CDR1 MNHEY and CDR2 SMNVEV (reference sequence). The CDR3 covers 16 residues. Trimming pared 4 bases from V and 1 base from J, leaving 16 bases between.

The chain links TRBV19 to TRBJ2-7; tentative D call: TRBD2 (6 bases). Trimming left V 4 bases short and J 4 bases short, with 11 bases between. Germline V gives CDR1 LNHDA, CDR2 SQIVND (reference sequence). The CDR3 is 13 amino acids. The CDR3 coding sequence is TGTGCCAGTAGTACGGGAGTGGGGTACGAGCAGTACTTC. Translating gives CASSTGVGYEQYF.

The chain carries TRBV4-3 and TRBJ2-3; D not resolved. The CDR3 has 12 amino acids. Germline V gene sequence: CDR1 LGHNA, CDR2 YSLEER. The ends were cut back, 4 bases at V and 7 bases at J, with 9 bases in the middle. The CDR3 loop reads CASSRGRNTQYF. The CDR3 DNA is TGCGCCAGCAGCCGCGGCCGGAATACGCAGTATTTT.